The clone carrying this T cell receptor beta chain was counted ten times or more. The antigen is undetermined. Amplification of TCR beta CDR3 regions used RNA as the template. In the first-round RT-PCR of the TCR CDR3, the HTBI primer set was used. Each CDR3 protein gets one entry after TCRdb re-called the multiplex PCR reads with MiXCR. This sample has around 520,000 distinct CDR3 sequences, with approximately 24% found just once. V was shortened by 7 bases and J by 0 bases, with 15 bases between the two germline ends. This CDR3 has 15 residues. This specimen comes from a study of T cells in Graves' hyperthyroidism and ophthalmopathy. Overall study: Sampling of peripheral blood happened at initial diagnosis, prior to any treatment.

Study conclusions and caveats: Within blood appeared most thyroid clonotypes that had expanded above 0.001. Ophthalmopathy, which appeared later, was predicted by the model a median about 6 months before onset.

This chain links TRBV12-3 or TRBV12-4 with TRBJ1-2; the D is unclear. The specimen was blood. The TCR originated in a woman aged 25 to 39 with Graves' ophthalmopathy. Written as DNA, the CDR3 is TGTGCCAGCACCCCCAAGGAGGCGACTAACTATGGCTACACCTTC. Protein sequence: CASTPKEATNYGYTF.